This TCR beta chain was captured by sequencing in a study of OX40 agonist ivuxolimab in advanced cancers. As for the study in general: Age averaged 60 years (range about 20 to 80), and more than 80% were male. Three individuals attained partial responses, comprising one hepatocellular carcinoma case and two cutaneous melanoma cases.

The data were produced by immunoSEQ multiplex PCR, yet TCRdb's version contains in-frame clones alone and is incomplete. This repertoire shows approximately 94,000 clones, 80% to 95% found once; its top ten account for about 3%. Study-wide results and caveats: Which antigen the expanded peripheral T cells recognized is unknown.

About this clone itself: The antigen is undetermined.

Germline CDR1 is ENHRY and CDR2 is SYGVKD. The CDR3 covers 15 residues. V gave up 5 bases and J gave up 4 bases; unmatched junction bases: 6. This chain joins TRBV10-3 and TRBJ2-1, with 9 bases fitting TRBD2. The sequence derives from an adult with an advanced solid tumor such as melanoma, head and neck, liver or kidney cancer. Source: CD4+ or CD8+ T cells sorted from blood, taken in a trial of the OX40 agonist ivuxolimab. The CDR3 spells CAISSGTSRYNEQFF. CDR3 DNA: TGTGCCATCAGTTCCGGGACTAGCCGATACAATGAGCAGTTCTTC.